This TCR beta chain was retrieved from a study of Ad26.COV2.S vaccination and SARS-CoV-2 variants. For the study at large: Vaccine-arm donor from the placebo-controlled COV1001 Ad26.COV2.S trial. Ad26.COV2.S given intramuscularly, once or twice 56 days apart.

Stated treatment: 15 to 20 received Ad26.COV2.S at low or high dose, single or two shots; 5 received placebo; per-sample allocation not given. Day 63 after the first injection of vaccine or placebo was the sampling time. An Ad26 vector was used to express Wuhan-strain SARS-CoV-2 spike as the vaccine. Sequencing used immunoSEQ multiplex PCR; TCRdb keeps in-frame clones, though not all of them. The sample shows 250,000 to 300,000 clones, over 75% of them seen only once. Trimming left V 6 bases short and J 7 bases short, with 10 bases between. This CDR3 has 11 residues. Germline CDR1 is SGHRS and CDR2 is YFSETQ.

V gene TRBV5-1 combines with J gene TRBJ1-1; no clear D gene. This material consisted of peripheral blood, taken in a trial of Ad26.COV2.S vaccine versus placebo. The receptor's source is a person between 18 and 65 years old who received the Ad26.COV2.S COVID-19 vaccine or a placebo. In DNA form, the CDR3 reads TGCGCCAGCAACGGCGAGGTTGAAGCTTTCTTT. This encodes CASNGEVEAFF.